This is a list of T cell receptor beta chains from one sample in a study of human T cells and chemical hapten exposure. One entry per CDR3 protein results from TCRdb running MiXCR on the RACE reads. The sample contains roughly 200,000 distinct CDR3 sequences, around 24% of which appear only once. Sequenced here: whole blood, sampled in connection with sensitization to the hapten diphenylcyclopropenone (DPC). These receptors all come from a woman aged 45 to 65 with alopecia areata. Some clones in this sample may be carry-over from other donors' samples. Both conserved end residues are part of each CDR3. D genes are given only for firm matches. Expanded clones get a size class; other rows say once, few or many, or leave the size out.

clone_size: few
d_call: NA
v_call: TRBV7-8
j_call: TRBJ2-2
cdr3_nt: TGTGCCAGCAGCCCAGGGGGCGGGAGTAAGGGGGAGCTGTTTTTT
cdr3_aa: CASSPGGGSKGELFF

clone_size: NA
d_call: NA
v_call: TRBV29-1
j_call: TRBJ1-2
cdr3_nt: TGCAGCGTTGAAGTCGCCACCGGCTACACCTTC
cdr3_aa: CSVEVATGYTF

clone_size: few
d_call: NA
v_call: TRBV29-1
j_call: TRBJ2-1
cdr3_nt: TGCAGCGTTGACCCACTTAATGGGGAGCAGTTCTTC
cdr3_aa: CSVDPLNGEQFF

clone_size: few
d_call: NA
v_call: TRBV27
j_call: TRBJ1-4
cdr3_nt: TGTGCCAGCAGTTTATCTTGGACAGTTAATGAAAAACTGTTTTTT
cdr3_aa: CASSLSWTVNEKLFF

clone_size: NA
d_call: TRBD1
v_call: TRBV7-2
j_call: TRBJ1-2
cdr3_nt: TGTGCCAGCAGCTTTCAGGTCCGACAGGGCTATGGCTACACCTTC
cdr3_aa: CASSFQVRQGYGYTF

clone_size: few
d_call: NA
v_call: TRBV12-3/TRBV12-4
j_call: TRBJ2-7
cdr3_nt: TGTGCCAGCAGTTTGGGCGACGCGGGCCCGCAGTACTTC
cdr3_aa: CASSLGDAGPQYF

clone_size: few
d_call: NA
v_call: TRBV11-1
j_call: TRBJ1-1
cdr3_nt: TGTGCCAGCAGCTATCCTCGTCGGGGGTCGGGGAACACTGAAGCTTTCTTT
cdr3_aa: CASSYPRRGSGNTEAFF

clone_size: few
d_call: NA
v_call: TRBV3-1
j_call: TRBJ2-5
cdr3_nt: TGTGCCAGCAGCTCTAATGAAGAGACCCAGTACTTC
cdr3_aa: CASSSNEETQYF

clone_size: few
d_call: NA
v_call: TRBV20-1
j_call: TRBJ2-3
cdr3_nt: TGCAGTGCTGCCTGGGGGGATACGCAGTATTTT
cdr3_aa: CSAAWGDTQYF

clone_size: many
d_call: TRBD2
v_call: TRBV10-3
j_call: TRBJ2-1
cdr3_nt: TGTGCCATCAGTGAGTCGACGGGAGCGGGAGTCGGCAATGAGCAGTTCTTC
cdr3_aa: CAISESTGAGVGNEQFF

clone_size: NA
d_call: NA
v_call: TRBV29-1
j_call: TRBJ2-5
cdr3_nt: TGCAGCGTTGGGGTAGTGTACCAAGAGACCCAGTACTTC
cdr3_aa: CSVGVVYQETQYF

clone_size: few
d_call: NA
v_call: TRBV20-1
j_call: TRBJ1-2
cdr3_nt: TGCAGTGCTAGCTTAGACGCAGCTAACTATGGCTACACCTTC
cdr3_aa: CSASLDAANYGYTF

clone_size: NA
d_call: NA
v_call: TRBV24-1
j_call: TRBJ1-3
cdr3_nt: TGTGCCACCAGTGATTTGTCTCCGTCGTACTCTGGAAACACCATATATTTT
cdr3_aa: CATSDLSPSYSGNTIYF

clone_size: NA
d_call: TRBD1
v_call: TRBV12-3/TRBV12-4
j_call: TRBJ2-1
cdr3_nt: TGTGCCAGCAGCCCTCTCCGACAGGGGGCTGTTGAGCAGTTCTTC
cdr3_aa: CASSPLRQGAVEQFF

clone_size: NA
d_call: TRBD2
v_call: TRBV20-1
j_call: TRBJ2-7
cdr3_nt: TGCAGTGCTAGTGGCCCGACTAGCGGGAAGCTATACGAGCAGTACTTC
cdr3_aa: CSASGPTSGKLYEQYF

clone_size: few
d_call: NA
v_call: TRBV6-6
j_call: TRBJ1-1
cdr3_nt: TGTGCCAGCAGTTACGTCGCTGAAGCTTTCTTT
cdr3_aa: CASSYVAEAFF

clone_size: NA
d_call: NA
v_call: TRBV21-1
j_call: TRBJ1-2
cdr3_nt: TGTGCCAGCCGAAACCACCAGGCTAACTATGGCTACACCTTC
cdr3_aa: CASRNHQANYGYTF

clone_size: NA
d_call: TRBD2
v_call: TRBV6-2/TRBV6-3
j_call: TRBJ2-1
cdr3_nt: TGTGCCAGCAGGAATGCCGGGACTAGCGGTTTCAATGAGCAGTTCTTC
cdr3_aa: CASRNAGTSGFNEQFF

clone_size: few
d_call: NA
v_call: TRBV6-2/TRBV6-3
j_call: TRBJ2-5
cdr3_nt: TGTGCCAGCAGTTATTCGCCTAGCGAGACCCAGTACTTC
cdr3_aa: CASSYSPSETQYF

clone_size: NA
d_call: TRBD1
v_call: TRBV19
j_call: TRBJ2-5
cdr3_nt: TGTGCCAGCAACTACGGACAGGACCAAGAGACCCAGTACTTC
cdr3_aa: CASNYGQDQETQYF

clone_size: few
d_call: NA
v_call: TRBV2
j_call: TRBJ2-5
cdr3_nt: TGTGCCAGCAATCTTGACGGGGAAGAGACCCAGTACTTC
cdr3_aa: CASNLDGEETQYF

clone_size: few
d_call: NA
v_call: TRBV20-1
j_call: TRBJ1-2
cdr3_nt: TGCAGTGCTAGAACTTTTAATGGCTACACCTTC
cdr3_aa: CSARTFNGYTF

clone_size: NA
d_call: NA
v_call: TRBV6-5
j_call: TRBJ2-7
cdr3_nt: TGTGCCAGCAGTTACTCCCGGAGGCGGCCCTACGAGCAGTACTTC
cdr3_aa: CASSYSRRRPYEQYF

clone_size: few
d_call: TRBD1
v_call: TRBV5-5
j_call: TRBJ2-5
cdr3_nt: TGTGCCAGCAGCTCCGGGACAGGGGTTCAAGAGACCCAGTACTTC
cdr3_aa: CASSSGTGVQETQYF

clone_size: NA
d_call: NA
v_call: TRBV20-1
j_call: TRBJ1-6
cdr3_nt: TGCAGTGCTGGGGGTAGGGAACCCTATAATTCACCCCTCCACTTT
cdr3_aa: CSAGGREPYNSPLHF

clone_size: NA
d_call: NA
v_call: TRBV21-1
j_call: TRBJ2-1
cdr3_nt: TGTGCCAGCAGCAAAGAACCCCCAGGGGGAGCCTACAATGAGCAGTTCTTC
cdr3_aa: CASSKEPPGGAYNEQFF

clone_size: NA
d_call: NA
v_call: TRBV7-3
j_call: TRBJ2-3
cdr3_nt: TGTGCCAGCAGCCTGGCAGGGCCCACAGATACGCAGTATTTT
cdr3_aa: CASSLAGPTDTQYF

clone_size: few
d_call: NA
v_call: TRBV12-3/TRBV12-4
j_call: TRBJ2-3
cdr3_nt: TGTGCCAGCAGTTTATGGGGAGATACGCAGTATTTT
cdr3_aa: CASSLWGDTQYF

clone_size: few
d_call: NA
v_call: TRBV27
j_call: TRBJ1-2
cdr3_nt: TGTGCCAGCAGTCCCAGGGGACACTATGGCTACACCTTC
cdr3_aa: CASSPRGHYGYTF

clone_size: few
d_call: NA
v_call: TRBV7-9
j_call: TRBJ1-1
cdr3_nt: TGTGCCAGCAGCTTAGACCCCACTGAAGCTTTCTTT
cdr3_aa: CASSLDPTEAFF

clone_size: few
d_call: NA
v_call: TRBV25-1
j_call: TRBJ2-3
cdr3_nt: TGTGCCAGCGCCCATCCAGGGAATACGCAGTATTTT
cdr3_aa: CASAHPGNTQYF

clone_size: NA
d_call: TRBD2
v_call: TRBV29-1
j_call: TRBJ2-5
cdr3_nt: TGCAGCGTTGAAGCGACTAGCCCGGAGACCCAGTACTTC
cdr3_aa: CSVEATSPETQYF

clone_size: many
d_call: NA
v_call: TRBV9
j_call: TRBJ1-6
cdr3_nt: TGTGCCAGCAGCGTAGAAGGAGACGGGAATTCACCCCTCCACTTT
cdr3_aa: CASSVEGDGNSPLHF

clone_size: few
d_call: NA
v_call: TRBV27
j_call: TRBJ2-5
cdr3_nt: TGTGCCAGCAGTTGGTGGTCTACCCCCGAGACCCAGTACTTC
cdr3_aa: CASSWWSTPETQYF

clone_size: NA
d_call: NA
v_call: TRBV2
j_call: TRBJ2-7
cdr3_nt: TGTGCCAGCAGTGAACGACTTGCAGGCTACGAGCAGTACTTC
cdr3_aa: CASSERLAGYEQYF

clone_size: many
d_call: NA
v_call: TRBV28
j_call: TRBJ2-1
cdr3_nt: TGTGCCAGCAGTTTCTTGAATGAGCAGTTCTTC
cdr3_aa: CASSFLNEQFF

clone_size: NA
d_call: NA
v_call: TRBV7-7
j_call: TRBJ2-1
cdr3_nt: TGTGCTAGCAGCTTAGGGGGCGGGAGCGCCAATGAGCAGTTCTTC
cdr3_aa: CASSLGGGSANEQFF

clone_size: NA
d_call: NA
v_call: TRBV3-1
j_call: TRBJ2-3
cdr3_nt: TGTGCCAGCAGCCATTTAGGGATGGAGGCAGATACGCAGTATTTT
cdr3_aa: CASSHLGMEADTQYF

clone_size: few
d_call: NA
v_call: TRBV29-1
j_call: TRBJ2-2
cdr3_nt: TGCAGCGTTAGTGGCGTCGGGGAGCTGTTTTTT
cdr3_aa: CSVSGVGELFF

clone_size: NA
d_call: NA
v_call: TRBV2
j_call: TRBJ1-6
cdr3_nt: TGTGCCAGCAGTGAAGCCCCCGACCGAGCGCGGTCCTATAATTCACCCCTCCACTTT
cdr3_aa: CASSEAPDRARSYNSPLHF

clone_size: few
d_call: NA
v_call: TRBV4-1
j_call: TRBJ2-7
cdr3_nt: TGCGCCAGCAGCCAAGTGGACTTGGCAGGGACCTACGAGCAGTACTTC
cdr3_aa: CASSQVDLAGTYEQYF

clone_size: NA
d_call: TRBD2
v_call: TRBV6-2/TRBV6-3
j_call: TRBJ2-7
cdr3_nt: TGTGCCAGCAGTACCGGGACTAATCTCCACGAGCAGTACTTC
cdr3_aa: CASSTGTNLHEQYF

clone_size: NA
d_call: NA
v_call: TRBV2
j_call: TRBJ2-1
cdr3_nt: TGTGCCAGCCACGCCCAGAGAAGCTCCTACAATGAGCAGTTCTTC
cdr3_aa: CASHAQRSSYNEQFF

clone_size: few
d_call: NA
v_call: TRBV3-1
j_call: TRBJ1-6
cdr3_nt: TGTGCCAGCAGCCAAGTGCTTTCACCCCTCCACTTT
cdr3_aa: CASSQVLSPLHF

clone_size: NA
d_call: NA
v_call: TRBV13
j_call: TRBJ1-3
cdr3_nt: TGTGCCAGCAGCTTAGAATTTCGCCTACAGGGCTCTGGAAACACCATATATTTT
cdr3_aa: CASSLEFRLQGSGNTIYF

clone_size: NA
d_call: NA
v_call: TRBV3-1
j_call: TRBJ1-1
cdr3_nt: TGTGCCAGCAGCCAACATGGGATACAGAGAACTGAAGCTTTCTTT
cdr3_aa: CASSQHGIQRTEAFF

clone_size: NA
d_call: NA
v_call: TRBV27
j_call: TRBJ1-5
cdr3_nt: TGTGCCAGCAGTGCGGTCGCCGGCCATCAGCCCCAGCATTTT
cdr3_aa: CASSAVAGHQPQHF

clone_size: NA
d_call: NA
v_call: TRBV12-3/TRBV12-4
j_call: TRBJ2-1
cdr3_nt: TGTGCCAGCAGCCCCGGGGAGTGGCATGAGCAGTTCTTC
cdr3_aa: CASSPGEWHEQFF

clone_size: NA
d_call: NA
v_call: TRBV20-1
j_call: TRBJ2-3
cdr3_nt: TGCAGTGCTATTCGGGGGGCGCGGAGCACAGATACGCAGTATTTT
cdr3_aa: CSAIRGARSTDTQYF

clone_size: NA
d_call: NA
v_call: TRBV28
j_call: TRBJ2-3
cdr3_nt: TGTGCCAGCACCGTTACTAGCACAGATACGCAGTATTTT
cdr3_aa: CASTVTSTDTQYF

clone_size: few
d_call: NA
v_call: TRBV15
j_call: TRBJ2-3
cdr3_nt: TGTGCCACCAGCAGAGATCTTAGCACAGATACGCAGTATTTT
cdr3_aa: CATSRDLSTDTQYF

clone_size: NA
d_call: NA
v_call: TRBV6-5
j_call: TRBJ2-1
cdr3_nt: TGTGCCAGCCAAAAGGGATATGAGCAGTTCTTC
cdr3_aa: CASQKGYEQFF

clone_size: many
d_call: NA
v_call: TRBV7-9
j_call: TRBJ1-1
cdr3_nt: TGTGCCAGCAGCTTCGGGACGGAAAGGGCCGAAGCTTTCTTT
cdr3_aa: CASSFGTERAEAFF

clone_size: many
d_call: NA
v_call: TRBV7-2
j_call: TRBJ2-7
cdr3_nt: TGTGCCAGCAGCTTAGCAGCAGGGGAGTCCTACGAGCAGTACTTC
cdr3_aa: CASSLAAGESYEQYF

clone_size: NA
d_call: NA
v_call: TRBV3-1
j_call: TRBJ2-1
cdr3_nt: TGTGCCAGCAGCCTCCGGTCATTTGCGTTTAATGAGCAGTTCTTC
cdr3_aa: CASSLRSFAFNEQFF

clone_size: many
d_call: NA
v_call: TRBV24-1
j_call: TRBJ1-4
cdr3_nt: TGTGCCACCAGTGATCTACTTTCCGGGTCATCGGGGGAAAAACTGTTTTTT
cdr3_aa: CATSDLLSGSSGEKLFF